This TCR beta chain originates from a study of blood T cells in healthy people across ages (dated by TCRdb to about 2015). Broadly, across the study: In model experiments, template switching captured about one uniquely barcoded TCR beta cDNA molecule for every two T cells. Using deep sequencing normalized with unique cDNA molecular identifiers, the study measured how TCR beta repertoire diversity changes with age. The donors were split into four age groups: young (average 16 years), middle-aged (about 40), aged (about 56) and long-lived (roughly 88). For two donors (one aged 18 to 29 and one aged 80 or older), the study analyzed two additional independent replicas of 1 million unique cDNA reads from the same blood draw. Points the paper makes about the study in general: Compared with the aged group, the long-lived group had more naive CD4+ T cells, fewer expanded clones and increased TCR diversity, a pattern suggesting age selection. Observed TCR beta diversity correlated strongly with the percentage of naive T cells measured by flow cytometry. As age increased, observed TCR beta diversity per million T cells dropped in a roughly linear way, and a significant reduction was already evident by age about 40. Bulk unsorted PBMC profiling prevented conclusive comparison of naive and antigen-experienced compartments. Because the CMV infection status of the donors was unknown, age-related changes in expanded clonotypes may potentially have been confounded. Estimates of total diversity based on one million sequenced T cells were regarded as lower bounds and as underestimates.

The library was made by 5' RACE. TCRdb names Illumina HiSeq 2500 as the instrument used. A second PCR of 7 to 11 cycles was performed with a sample-barcoded 5' primer and a J-beta primer mix. A template-switch 5' adaptor carrying 12 random nucleotides introduced a unique molecular identifier onto each TCR beta cDNA molecule. Each sample yielded at least 2.5 million CDR3-containing paired-end reads. The Mint cDNA synthesis kit, primed by a TRBC-specific oligonucleotide, was used to synthesize first-strand cDNA from all RNA. All cDNA was treated with uracil-DNA glycosylase and then went through a first 18-cycle PCR with the universal primers M1SS and BC2_uni_R. Processing in the source paper ran as follows. Each sample was normalized by randomly selecting 1 million high-quality reads, each carrying a distinct molecular identifier. Instead of being binned into consensus sequences, reads that shared molecular identifiers were thrown out. MiTCR, set to a Q25 quality threshold and the strictest error-elimination algorithm, was used for CDR3 identification, clonotype clustering and error correction. Lower-bound total TCR beta diversity was estimated with a nonparametric unseen species model using Euler transformation. Clones were called with MiXCR by TCRdb after fastp trimmed the public reads at Q25, and only in-frame beta chains were retained. Rows are unified per CDR3 protein, each entry keeping the most common DNA and genes. TCRdb's processing, not the study's, gives the V and J calls here. Counted in this sample were about 760,000 distinct CDR3 sequences; around 25% of them appeared once. The ten most abundant clones make up 8% to 10% of the sample.

The CDR3, from cysteine to phenylalanine, totals 15 residues. This entry keeps only the CDR3 DNA: 45 bases, framed from base 1. CDR1 and CDR2 were assigned from the germline V gene as MGHRA and YSYEKL. V is reduced by 1 base and J by 4 bases, leaving a spacing of 11 bases between them. Systemically healthy Caucasian individuals from Russia, 35 to 50 in total and aged 6 to 90 years, were included as donors. Around 9.7 milliliters of peripheral blood were collected from each donor into EDTA-treated Vacutainer tubes. Ficoll-Paque density-gradient centrifugation was used to isolate PBMCs, with at least 7 million per sample. Total RNA, at least 5 micrograms per sample, was extracted from PBMCs with Trizol reagent. For every donor, flow cytometry on a PBMC aliquot measured the percentage of naive CD45RAhigh/CD27high T cells. This clonotype has only a few counts. The antigen this receptor binds is unknown. Base qualities are missing; no much larger clone stands one base away.

These data also featured in a second study, about T cells of mothers and their children. The second study, in turn, reports: The donors were nine systemically healthy Caucasian individuals, made up of three mothers and their six children. cDNA synthesis consumed the entire amount of extracted RNA, loaded at 1.5 ug RNA in each 15 ul reaction. In the second PCR, sample barcodes and 2-4 random nucleotides were introduced via the M1S primer. Over 8 million TCR beta CDR3 reads came from each mother, compared with 2.5 million to 3.5 million reads from each child. Thymic selection shapes the output of TCR recombination in a similar way in related and unrelated pairs, and inherited differences have a minor effect. Normalized repertoire overlap in related mother-child pairs was always slightly higher than in unrelated mother-child pairs, but the difference was never significant. With a sensitivity of about 100 clones per million clonotypes, no persistent microchimeric T cell clones were detected. Deep NGS was used in the study to compare the TCR beta repertoires of mothers and children and to look for features that separate related mother-child pairs from unrelated individuals. Mothers averaged 40 +/- 4 years of age and children averaged 11 +/- 4 years. After adapter ligation with NEBNext reagents, the libraries were sequenced on Illumina HiSeq 2000 with 100+100 nt paired-end reads. To prevent cross-contamination, the mother and child libraries were prepared a month apart and were sequenced in separate runs. Each donor had between roughly 450,000 and 2,100,000 distinct TCR beta clonotypes identified. Naive TCR beta clonotypes were estimated from low-frequency clonotypes matched to each donor's FACS-determined naive share, without sorting.

Recombination connected TRBV4-1 to TRBJ1-5; the D gene is unclear. The source is a boy aged 10-17 years in good health. The sample was blood. The nucleotide sequence reads TGCGCCAGCAGCCAAGCGGGCGGCGGGAATCAGCCCCAGCATTTT. Its protein reads: CASSQAGGGNQPQHF.